The 3 T cell receptor beta chains presented below share a single source sample, sequenced in a study of T cell repertoires in cytomegalovirus infection. TCRdb processed the reads anew with MiXCR; each CDR3 protein has one entry. The sample has some 500,000 distinct CDR3 sequences, 33% seen once; the top ten hold under 20%. No antigen has been assigned to these receptors. Specimen: cultured PBMCs, collected from culture after CMV antigen stimulation. These receptor sequences come from a human donor in good health (CMV status not recorded). Some clones in this sample may be carry-over from other donors' samples.

V usage is TRBV6-5 and J usage is TRBJ2-3; D gene uncertain. Per the germline V gene, CDR1 is MNHEY and CDR2 is SVGAGI. The CDR3 is made up of 17 amino acids. V was pared by 6 bases and J by 1 base, with 20 bases between. DNA of the CDR3: TGTGCCAGCAGCCTTGTTTCGGGCACCTACCGCACAGATACGCAGTATTTT. This gives the protein CASSLVSGTYRTDTQYF.

This clonotype has a handful of counts. V is TRBV23-1 and J is TRBJ2-7, with a tentative D call TRBD2 (6 bases). TRBV23-1 is an ORF for which the function is uncertain. V shed 10 bases and J shed 5 bases, with 21 bases lying between them. This CDR3 is built from 14 residues. CDR3 sequence reads: CAKTEGRDSHEQYF. CDR3 nucleotides: TGCGCCAAAACGGAGGGTCGGGATAGCCACGAGCAGTACTTC.

This clonotype showed up just a few times. The chain couples TRBV3-1 to TRBJ1-2, with D perhaps TRBD1 (5 bases). Germline V gives CDR1 LGHDT, CDR2 YNNKEL (reference sequence). V dropped 3 bases and J dropped 8 bases, with 13 bases sitting between them. The CDR3 extends over 13 amino acids. The chain's CDR3 is CASSHRGPNGYTF. CDR3 DNA: TGTGCCAGCAGCCATCGGGGACCTAACGGCTACACCTTC.